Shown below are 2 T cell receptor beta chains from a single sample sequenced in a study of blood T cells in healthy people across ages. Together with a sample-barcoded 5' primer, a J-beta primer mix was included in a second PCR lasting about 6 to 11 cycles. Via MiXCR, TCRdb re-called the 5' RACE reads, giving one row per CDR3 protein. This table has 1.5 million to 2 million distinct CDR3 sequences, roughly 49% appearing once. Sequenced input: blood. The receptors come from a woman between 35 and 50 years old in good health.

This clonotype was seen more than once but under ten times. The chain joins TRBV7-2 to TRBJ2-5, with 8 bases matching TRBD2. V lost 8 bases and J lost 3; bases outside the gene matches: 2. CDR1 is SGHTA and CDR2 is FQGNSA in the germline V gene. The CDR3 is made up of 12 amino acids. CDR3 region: CASLGLEETQYF. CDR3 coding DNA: TGTGCCAGCTTGGGACTAGAAGAGACCCAGTACTTC.

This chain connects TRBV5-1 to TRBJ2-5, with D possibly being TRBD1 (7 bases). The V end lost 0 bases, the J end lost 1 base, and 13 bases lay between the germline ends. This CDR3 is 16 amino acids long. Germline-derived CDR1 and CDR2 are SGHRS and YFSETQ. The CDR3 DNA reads TGCGCCAGCAGCTTGGCCGGGGGACAGCCCCAAGAGACCCAGTACTTC. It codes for CASSLAGGQPQETQYF.